The present entry profiles one TCR beta chain with its context. Trimming pared 0 bases from V and 7 bases from J, leaving 9 bases between. The CDR3 spans 14 residues. Germline CDR1 and CDR2: PRHDT and FYEKMQ (reference sequence). In the original processing: Reference gene primer amplification in the assay estimated nucleated cell counts. The data were produced by immunoSEQ multiplex PCR, yet TCRdb's version contains in-frame clones alone and is incomplete. V, J and clone size are those of that table, while D and trimming were read from the DNA. This sample yields 200,000 to 250,000 clones, of which more than 65% are seen a single time; 2% to 2.5% belongs to the top ten. This sample is drawn from a study of blood T cell repertoires in COVID-19. In the study overall: Acute and convalescent COVID-19 samples came from the United States, Italy and Spain. Sample material is recorded as cDNA or gDNA derived from T cells, B-cell-depleted T cells, or PBMCs.

Input material: peripheral blood. This chain joins TRBV13 and TRBJ1-4; D is possibly TRBD1 (5 bases). The receptor was isolated from an older woman with acute or convalescent COVID-19. Here the CDR3 DNA reads TGTGCCAGCAGCTTAGGAGGGGTTGTTGAAAAACTGTTTTTT. Its translation is CASSLGGVVEKLFF.